The entry that follows covers one T cell receptor (beta chain) sequence. The antigen remains unidentified. The PCR made use of 60 Vbeta and 13 Jbeta primers. Using immunoSEQ multiplex PCR, the repertoire was profiled, and TCRdb retains in-frame clones only, with some absent. Reported are around 140,000 clones; the ten largest clones contain 2% to 2.5%. The CDR3 length is 15 residues. The V and J ends lost 4 bases and 4 bases, in that order; junction bases with no gene match: 8. Looked up from germline, CDR1 is SGHNT and CDR2 is YYREEE (reference sequence). This sample is drawn from a study of cytomegalovirus exposure and HLA in healthy donors. Study-wide findings and caveats: TCR beta chain V- and J-gene trimming was linked, in a later analysis, to a missense variant in DCLRE1C. Information on immune exposure was restricted to one variable (CMV serostatus). Reports showed the classifier diagnosing cytomegalovirus status with high specificity and sensitivity. Rarity characterized most TCR sequences, yet some public TCRs appeared in many donors.

The specimen sequenced was PBMCs. V and J are TRBV5-4 and TRBJ1-2, with 9 bases lining up with TRBD1. This receptor was taken from a woman in her late teens or twenties in good health and CMV-seronegative. The CDR3 protein is CASSEILTGGYGYTF. Here the CDR3 DNA reads TGTGCCAGCAGCGAGATTCTGACAGGGGGCTATGGCTACACCTTC.